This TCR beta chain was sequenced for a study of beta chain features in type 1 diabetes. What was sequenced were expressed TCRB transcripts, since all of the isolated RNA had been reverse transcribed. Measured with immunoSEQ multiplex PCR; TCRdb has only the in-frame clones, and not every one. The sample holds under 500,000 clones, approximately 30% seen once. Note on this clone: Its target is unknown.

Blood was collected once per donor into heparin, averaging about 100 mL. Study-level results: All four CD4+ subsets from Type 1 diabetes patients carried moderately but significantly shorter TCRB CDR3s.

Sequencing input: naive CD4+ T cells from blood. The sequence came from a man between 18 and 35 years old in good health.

CDR3 in amino acids: CASSQDNPRAAYNEQFF. CDR3 DNA: TGTGCCAGCAGCCAAGATAACCCGCGGGCCGCCTACAATGAGCAGTTCTTC. V gene TRBV4-2 combines with J gene TRBJ2-1; TRBD2 is a possible D gene (5 bases). The V end lost 0 bases, the J end lost 2 bases, and 14 bases lay between the germline ends. The germline V gene has CDR1 LGHNA and CDR2 YNFKEQ. The length of the CDR3 is 17 residues.